This entry concerns a single T cell receptor beta chain. This record comes from a study of blood T cell repertoires in COVID-19. Here immunoSEQ multiplex PCR was the method, and the copy in TCRdb shows in-frame clones only, minus some. The sample has 150,000 to 200,000 clones; around nine tenths are singletons. This receptor was taken from a man aged 35 to 55 with acute or convalescent COVID-19. The sample comprised peripheral blood.

The CDR3 DNA reads as TGTGCCAGCAGTGAGACTAGCGACGCGGAAGAGACCCAGTACTTC. Residues: CASSETSDAEETQYF. V and J are TRBV6-1 and TRBJ2-5; 8 bases match TRBD2. CDR3 length equals 15 residues. J gave up 3 bases and V 3 bases, and 6 bases lay outside the gene matches. The germline V gene encodes CDR1 MNHNS and CDR2 SASEGT.